This TCR beta chain was retrieved from a study of shared clonotypes between healthy human individuals. Germline-derived CDR1 and CDR2 are ENHRY and SYGVKD. The length of the CDR3 is 12 residues. V lost 0 bases and J 5 bases, leaving 4 bases between the germline ends. Study observations and caveats: Blood alone was sampled, and tissue repertoires likely differ.

Caucasian adults living in Nashville, Tennessee, provided all samples. Replicate PCRs run on unsorted PBMC used 300 to 350 ng DNA, which was around 30,000 T cell genomes. With ten immunoSEQ deep assay plates, unsorted PBMC DNA underwent sequencing. Assay used: immunoSEQ multiplex PCR; TCRdb lists only in-frame clones, some missing. This table has 450,000 to 550,000 clones, around 79% appearing once. A note on this clone: The antigen is not known. The same CDR3 arises from other DNA sequences in this sample as well.

The sequence was obtained from a woman aged 40 to 55 in good health. Some clones in this sample may be carry-over from other donors' samples. Sequences were obtained from PBMCs. This rearrangement joins TRBV10-3 to TRBJ2-5; D is ambiguous. CDR3 in amino acids: CAISESSETQYF. The CDR3 coding sequence is TGTGCCATCAGTGAGTCTTCGGAGACCCAGTACTTC.